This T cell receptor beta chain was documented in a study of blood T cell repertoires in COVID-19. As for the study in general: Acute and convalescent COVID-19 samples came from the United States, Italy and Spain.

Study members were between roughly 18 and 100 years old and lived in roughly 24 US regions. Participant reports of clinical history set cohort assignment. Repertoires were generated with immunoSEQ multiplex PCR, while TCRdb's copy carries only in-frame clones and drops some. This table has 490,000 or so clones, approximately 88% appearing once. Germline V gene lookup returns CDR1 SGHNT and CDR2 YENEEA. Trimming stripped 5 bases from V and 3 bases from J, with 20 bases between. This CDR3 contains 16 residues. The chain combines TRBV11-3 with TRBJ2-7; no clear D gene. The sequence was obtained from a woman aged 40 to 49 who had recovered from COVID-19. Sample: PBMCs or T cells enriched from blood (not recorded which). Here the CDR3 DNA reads TGTGCCAGCAGCCTAGGGTTTAGTATCCCATACTACGAGCAGTACTTC. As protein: CASSLGFSIPYYEQYF.